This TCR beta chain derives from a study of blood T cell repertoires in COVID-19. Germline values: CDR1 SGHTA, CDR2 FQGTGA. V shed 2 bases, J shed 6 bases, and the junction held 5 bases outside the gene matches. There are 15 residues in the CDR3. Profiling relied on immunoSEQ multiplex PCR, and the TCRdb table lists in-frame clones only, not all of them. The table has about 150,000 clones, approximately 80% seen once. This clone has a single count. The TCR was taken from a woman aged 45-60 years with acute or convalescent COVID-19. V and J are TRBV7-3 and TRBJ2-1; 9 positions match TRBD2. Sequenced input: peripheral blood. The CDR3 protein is CASSLGGTSTNEQFF. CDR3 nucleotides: TGTGCCAGCAGCTTAGGTGGGACTAGCACCAATGAGCAGTTCTTC. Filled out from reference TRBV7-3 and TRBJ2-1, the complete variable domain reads GAGVSQTPSNKVTEKGKYVELRCDPISGHTALYWYRQSLGQGPEFLIYFQGTGAADDSGLPNDRFFAVRPEGSVSTLKIQRTERGDSAVYLCASSLGGTSTNEQFFGPGTRLTVL.